These 27 T cell receptor beta chains originate from one sample sequenced in a study of CD8+CD57+ T cells in acquired aplastic anemia. Genomic DNA was employed as the template in profiling TCR beta VDJ and CDR3. TCRdb re-derived calls from the reads in MiXCR, one entry per CDR3 protein. In the table there are about 200,000 distinct CDR3 sequences, 34% of which are singletons. Source material: sorted CD4+, CD8+, or CD8+CD57+ T cells (not recorded which) from PBMCs. The receptor source for this set is a human donor in good health, serving as a control.

The CDR3 nucleotides are TGTGCCATCATGGTCCCAGACACAGAGACCCAGTACTTC. Its translation: CAIMVPDTETQYF. V and J are TRBV10-3 and TRBJ2-5, with D uncertain. Germline V gene sequence: CDR1 ENHRY, CDR2 SYGVKD. V lost 7 bases, J lost 4 bases, and 13 bases lay in between. The CDR3 covers 13 residues.

The V gene is TRBV5-6, the J gene TRBJ1-2; D possibly corresponds to TRBD1 (5 bases). Germline assignment: CDR1 SGHDT and CDR2 YYEEEE. Trimming left V 5 bases short and J 0 bases short, with 11 bases between. The CDR3 runs to 14 residues. The CDR3 loop is CASSPQGPNYGYTF. The CDR3 DNA is TGTGCCAGCAGTCCTCAGGGCCCTAACTATGGCTACACCTTC.

The table lists this clonotype with a few counts. This chain connects TRBV9 to TRBJ1-4, with D possibly being TRBD1 (5 bases). V was trimmed by 0 bases and J by 3 bases, leaving 15 bases between them. This CDR3 spans 17 amino acids. CDR1 is SGDLS and CDR2 is YYNGEE in the germline V gene. The chain's CDR3 is CASSVGGGRTSNEKLFF. The CDR3 nucleotides are TGTGCCAGCAGCGTAGGGGGGGGTCGGACCTCTAATGAAAAACTGTTTTTT.

This clonotype has ten or more counts. The V call is TRBV7-9, the J call TRBJ2-3; 10 bases agree with TRBD2. The germline gives CDR1 SEHNR, CDR2 FQNEAQ (reference sequence). With V trimmed by 1 base and J by 4 bases, 2 bases remained unmatched. This CDR3 comprises 15 residues. The CDR3 loop is CASSLGGLAADTQYF. The CDR3 bases are TGTGCCAGCAGCTTAGGAGGACTAGCGGCAGATACGCAGTATTTT.

This clonotype was seen at least ten times. The chain has TRBV20-1 and TRBJ2-7; D remains ambiguous. V lost 6 bases, J lost 2 bases, and 17 bases lay in between. In germline, CDR1 is DFQATT, CDR2 SNEGSKA (reference sequence). The CDR3 loop spans 14 amino acids. The CDR3 is CSANDPRRAYEQYF. As DNA, the CDR3 is TGCAGTGCCAACGACCCCAGAAGGGCCTACGAGCAGTACTTC.

About this clonotype: The CDR3 does not end in the conserved phenylalanine or tryptophan, so this is likely a read error. The J gene is TRBJ1-6, the V gene TRBV4-3; maybe TRBD1 (6 bases). Trimming took off 6 bases at V and 5 bases at J, with 20 bases between the two ends. The CDR3 loop spans 17 amino acids. Germline loops: CDR1 LGHNA, CDR2 YSLEER. Here the CDR3 reads CASRQPTSTGNNSPLHL. CDR3 nucleotide sequence: TGCGCCAGCAGGCAACCGACGAGCACAGGGAATAATTCACCCCTCCACCTT.

V is TRBV5-1 and J is TRBJ1-5, with D possibly being TRBD1 (5 bases). The V end was cut by 4 bases, the J end by 3 bases, with 17 bases between. CDR1 is SGHRS and CDR2 is YFSETQ in the germline V gene. This CDR3 contains 16 residues. The CDR3 sequence: CASSQESGTFNQPQHF. In DNA, the CDR3 is TGCGCCAGCAGCCAAGAATCCGGGACCTTCAATCAGCCCCAGCATTTT.

In this sample, this clonotype turned up many times. V usage is TRBV20-1 and J usage is TRBJ2-7; D is undetermined. Trimming took off 2 bases at V and 0 bases at J, with 5 bases between the two ends. Per the germline V gene, CDR1 is DFQATT and CDR2 is SNEGSKA (reference sequence). This CDR3 contains 12 residues. The CDR3 nucleotides read TGCAGTGCTAGACAGGACTCCTACGAGCAGTACTTC. This gives the protein CSARQDSYEQYF.

The rearrangement links TRBV5-4 to TRBJ2-7, with a weak D call TRBD2 (5 bases). This CDR3 comprises 16 residues. Trimming removed 6 bases at V and 3 bases at J, with 22 bases between. Germline lookup yields CDR1 SGHNT and CDR2 YYREEE (reference sequence). The CDR3 region is CASNPGVGRLNYEQYF. CDR3 nucleotides: TGTGCCAGCAACCCTGGGGTTGGGCGACTAAACTACGAGCAGTACTTC.

The gene calls are TRBV10-3 and TRBJ1-5; maybe TRBD1 (6 bases). V was cut by 2 bases and J by 6 bases, with 14 bases left in between. The CDR3 sequence is 15 residues long. Germline CDR1 reads ENHRY; CDR2 reads SYGVKD. The CDR3 DNA reads as TGTGCCATCAGTGAGAATGGGGGCACGGGTCAGCCCCAGCATTTT. Its protein is CAISENGGTGQPQHF.

With regard to this clonotype: At one boundary the junction diverges from the germline segment, which might be a read error. The chain employs TRBV2 and TRBJ2-5; D gene ambiguous. The germline gives CDR1 SNHLY, CDR2 FYNNEI. The CDR3 spans 13 residues. The CDR3 loop is CASSDRQREAQYF. In DNA, the CDR3 is TGTGCCAGCAGTGACCGGCAGAGAGAGGCCCAGTACTTC.

This clonotype has a handful of counts. In DNA, the CDR3 is TGTGCCAGCAGCCGGGGGGACTCTGGGGCCAACGTCCTGACTTTC. Residues: CASSRGDSGANVLTF. The gene calls are TRBV4-2 and TRBJ2-6; a possible D gene is TRBD2 (6 bases). The CDR3 is made up of 15 amino acids. Germline assignment: CDR1 LGHNA and CDR2 YNFKEQ. Trimming took 4 bases from V and 0 from J, leaving 7 bases between them.

About this clonotype: Given a much more abundant clone one base away, this may be a read error. This sequence joins TRBV24-1 and TRBJ2-1; TRBD2 aligns across 8 bases. CDR3 size: 18 residues. Germline values: CDR1 KGHDR, CDR2 SFDVKD. CDR3 DNA: TGTGCCTCCAGTGATTTAGCAGCGGGGGTGGGATTCTACAATGAGCAGTTCTTC. It yields the protein CASSDLAAGVGFYNEQFF.

The gene calls are TRBV11-2 and TRBJ1-2, with D possibly matching TRBD1 (6 bases). CDR3 length: 15 residues. V was shortened by 0 bases and J by 2 bases, with 10 bases between the two germline ends. In germline, CDR1 is SGHAT, CDR2 FQNNGV. The CDR3 DNA follows: TGTGCCAGCAGCTTAGATCGGGGGCGAAACTATGGCTACACCTTC. It yields the protein CASSLDRGRNYGYTF.

This rearrangement joins TRBV18 to TRBJ2-3; D could derive from TRBD1 or TRBD2 (7 bases each). The CDR3 is 18 residues long. The ends were cut back, 1 base at V and 0 bases at J, with 17 bases in the middle. Looked up from germline, CDR1 is KGHSH and CDR2 is LQKENI. CDR3 residues: CASSPRWEGATSTDTQYF. The CDR3 nucleotides are TGTGCCAGCTCACCACGTTGGGAGGGGGCCACTAGCACAGATACGCAGTATTTT.

This clonotype was picked up many times. This chain connects TRBV5-1 to TRBJ2-7; TRBD2 agrees at 11 bases. V trimming: 0 bases; J trimming: 3 bases; junction bases outside the gene matches: 5. CDR1 is SGHRS, CDR2 YFSETQ, per germline. The CDR3 runs to 16 residues. CDR3 nucleotides: TGCGCCAGCAGCTTGGCACTAGCGGGGGTAAACTACGAGCAGTACTTC. Translation: CASSLALAGVNYEQYF.

V and J are TRBV12-3 or TRBV12-4 and TRBJ1-1, with D possibly being TRBD1 (5 bases). The CDR3 has 11 residues. V shed 11 bases and J shed 8 bases, with 15 bases lying between them. The CDR3 DNA is TGTGCCGTAGCTAAACAGGCGGAAGCTTTCTTT. This gives the protein CAVAKQAEAFF.

This clonotype was found a few times. The chain has TRBV12-3 or TRBV12-4 and TRBJ1-2, with D tentatively TRBD1 (5 bases). There are 16 residues in the CDR3. V was pared by 1 base and J by 2 bases, with 14 bases between. In DNA form, the CDR3 reads TGTGCCAGCAGTTTAGTCGGGGGTCGCCTAAACTATGGCTACACCTTC. Translating it yields CASSLVGGRLNYGYTF.

The rearrangement links TRBV19 to TRBJ1-6, with a weak D call TRBD1 (6 bases). With 8 bases removed from V and 7 bases from J, the gap between germline ends came to 18 bases. CDR3 length: 15 amino acids. CDR1 LNHDA and CDR2 SQIVND come from the germline V gene (reference sequence). In DNA form, the CDR3 reads TGTGCCAGTTGTAAGCAGAGGGGGTGGAATTCACCCCTCCACTTT. As protein: CASCKQRGWNSPLHF. Full variable domain (outside the CDR3, taken from reference TRBV19 and TRBJ1-6): DGGITQSPKYLFRKEGQNVTLSCEQNLNHDAMYWYRQDPGQGLRLIYYSQIVNDFQKGDIAEGYSVSREKKESFPLTVTSAQKNPTAFYLCASCKQRGWNSPLHFGNGTRLTVT.

This clonotype showed up many times. The J gene is TRBJ2-7, the V gene TRBV25-1; D remains ambiguous. V lost 6 bases, J lost 0 bases, and 9 bases lay in between. The germline gives CDR1 MGHDK, CDR2 SYGVNS. This CDR3 comprises 13 residues. CDR3 coding DNA: TGTGCCAGCAGGGAACGCAGCTCCTACGAGCAGTACTTC. The encoded protein is CASRERSSYEQYF.

This clonotype came up many times. V is TRBV7-2 and J is TRBJ2-5; possibly TRBD1 for D (6 bases). Germline values: CDR1 SGHTA, CDR2 FQGNSA. The CDR3 runs 16 residues. The germline V and J ends were trimmed by 6 bases and 2 bases, with 19 bases remaining between them. CDR3 sequence reads: CASRRGLGAGQETQYF. The CDR3 DNA reads TGTGCCAGCAGGCGAGGTTTGGGGGCAGGGCAAGAGACCCAGTACTTC.

This clonotype came up many times. The J gene is TRBJ2-7, the V gene TRBV19, with 7 bases aligning to TRBD2. This CDR3 is built from 15 residues. Germline V lookup: CDR1 LNHDA, CDR2 SQIVND (reference sequence). V shed 1 base, J shed 5 bases, and the junction held 8 bases outside the gene matches. CDR3 nucleotide sequence: TGTGCCAGTAGTATAGGCGGGAGCGGTCTCCACGAGCAGTACTTC. Translation: CASSIGGSGLHEQYF.

There are a few counts of this clonotype. Germline and junction disagree at one end, which may indicate a read error. The CDR3 region is CASSFYGDSGANVLAF. The CDR3, as DNA: TGCGCCAGCAGCTTCTACGGAGACTCTGGGGCCAACGTCCTGGCTTTC. J is TRBJ2-6 and V is TRBV5-1; maybe TRBD1 (5 bases). The CDR3 has 16 residues. CDR1 is SGHRS, CDR2 YFSETQ, per germline.

This clonotype was recorded a few times. V is TRBV5-1 and J is TRBJ1-2; 8 bases agree with TRBD1. J gave up 8 bases and V 0 bases, and 21 bases lay outside the gene matches. This CDR3 contains 19 residues. Looked up from germline, CDR1 is SGHRS and CDR2 is YFSETQ. The CDR3 reads CASSLDPAGQDRGLKGYTF. CDR3 DNA sequence: TGCGCCAGCAGCTTGGATCCGGCCGGGCAAGACAGGGGCCTTAAGGGCTACACCTTC.

The V gene is TRBV6-1, the J gene TRBJ2-1, with D unresolved. CDR1 and CDR2 (germline): MNHNS, SASEGT. The CDR3 is 13 amino acids. V lost 2 bases and J lost 7, with 9 bases in between. The CDR3 protein is CASSETGFNEQFF. The DNA of the CDR3 is TGTGCCAGCAGTGAAACCGGGTTTAATGAGCAGTTCTTC.

This clonotype has only a few counts. The rearrangement uses TRBV6-1 and TRBJ1-4; D call uncertain. CDR1 is MNHNS and CDR2 is SASEGT in the germline V gene. The CDR3 is 14 residues long. Trimming left V 6 bases short and J 0 bases short, with 8 bases between. CDR3 bases: TGTGCCAGCAGCGCTAGGACAACTAATGAAAAACTGTTTTTT. As protein: CASSARTTNEKLFF.

This chain joins TRBV19 and TRBJ1-4; D remains unclear. The CDR3 has 11 residues. V shed 6 bases and J shed 7 bases, with 6 bases lying between them. Per the germline V gene, CDR1 is LNHDA and CDR2 is SQIVND (reference sequence). The CDR3 nucleotides read TGTGCCAGTAGGAGCAGTGAAAAACTGTTTTTT. Encoded protein: CASRSSEKLFF.